Listed here is a single T cell receptor beta chain. This entry belongs to a study of shared clonotypes between healthy human individuals. V lost 5 bases to trimming and J lost 6 bases, with 8 bases between them. Per germline, CDR1 MNHEY and CDR2 SVGAGI. The CDR3 spans 11 residues. The assay was immunoSEQ multiplex PCR, and TCRdb's table has in-frame clones only and misses some. The sample consists of millions of clones, 90% to 95% of them appearing once. This receptor was taken from a young man in good health. Source material: naive CD4+ T cells sorted from blood. Subset: CD45RA+ positively selected. This chain uses TRBV6-5 with TRBJ2-7; D not resolved. This CDR3 reads CASSARAEQYF. The CDR3 DNA is TGTGCCAGCAGTGCTAGGGCCGAGCAGTACTTC.